Below, 18 T cell receptor beta chains from the same sample are listed, as sequenced in a study of blood T cell repertoires in COVID-19. Sequencing used immunoSEQ multiplex PCR; TCRdb keeps in-frame clones, though not all of them. The sample holds 200,000 to 250,000 clones, approximately 87% seen once. Sequencing was done on a sample of peripheral blood. The receptor source for this set is a woman aged 50 to 60 with acute or convalescent COVID-19.

The V gene is TRBV27, the J gene TRBJ1-1; TRBD1 is a possible D gene (5 bases). Germline V gene sequence: CDR1 MNHEY, CDR2 SMNVEV (reference sequence). The CDR3 loop spans 15 amino acids. Trimming removed 6 bases from V and 5 bases from J, with 19 bases in between. The CDR3 nucleotides are TGTGCCAGCAGCCGAGGAGGGGATTTGGGGACTGAAGCTTTCTTT. As protein: CASSRGGDLGTEAFF.

The chain employs TRBV4-3 and TRBJ1-1; TRBD1 agrees at 7 bases. The germline CDR1 and CDR2 sequences are LGHNA and YSLEER. The length of the CDR3 is 17 residues. V was clipped by 1 base and J by 10 bases; unmatched bases: 18. Here the CDR3 reads CASSQVYPLDRMVTAFF. Written as DNA, the CDR3 is TGCGCCAGCAGCCAAGTCTACCCCTTGGACAGGATGGTTACAGCTTTCTTT.

The chain recombines TRBV20-1 with TRBJ2-5; 11 bases agree with TRBD2. The V segment lost 3 bases and the J segment 5 bases; nucleotides outside the gene matches: 8. The CDR3 runs to 15 residues. Germline loops: CDR1 DFQATT, CDR2 SNEGSKA (reference sequence). In DNA, the CDR3 is TGCAGTGCTAGTTTTAGCGGGGGGGCCCAGGAGACCCAGTACTTC. Amino acids: CSASFSGGAQETQYF.

This sequence joins TRBV7-2 and TRBJ1-2, with 7 bases fitting TRBD1. The CDR3 sequence is 14 residues long. Per the germline V gene, CDR1 is SGHTA and CDR2 is FQGNSA. The ends lost 2 bases at V and 10 bases at J; junction bases unmatched: 10. Here the CDR3 DNA reads TGTGCCAGCAGCTTACGTCGGGACAGTGAAGACTACACCTTC. Its protein product is CASSLRRDSEDYTF. The full variable domain, in which reference TRBV7-2 and TRBJ1-2 provide the parts outside the CDR3, is GAGVSQSPSNKVTEKGKDVELRCDPISGHTALYWYRQSLGQGLEFLIYFQGNSAPDKSGLPSDRFSAERTGGSVSTLTIQRTQQEDSAVYLCASSLRRDSEDYTFGSGTRLTVV.

J is TRBJ2-7 and V is TRBV29-1; the match to TRBD2 covers 9 bases. V shed 4 bases, J shed 4 bases, and the junction held 5 bases outside the gene matches. This CDR3 spans 13 amino acids. Germline CDR1 reads SQVTM; CDR2 reads ANQGSEA. CDR3 sequence (DNA): TGCAGCGTTGCTAGGACTAGCGTATACGAGCAGTACTTC. It is translated as CSVARTSVYEQYF.

V and J are TRBV6-2 or TRBV6-3 and TRBJ1-6; D is undetermined. From germline, CDR1 is MNHEY and CDR2 SVGEGT. CDR3 length equals 15 residues. Between the trimmed V and J ends, which lost 5 bases and 10 bases, there was a span of 18 bases. Here the CDR3 DNA reads TGTGCCAGCAGTCTTCAATTGACAAGCGGATCACCCCTCCACTTT. Translated, it gives CASSLQLTSGSPLHF.

The chain has TRBV7-8 and TRBJ1-2, with D unclear. V gave up 5 bases and J gave up 7 bases, with 17 bases separating them. The CDR3 contains 14 residues. The germline V gene has CDR1 SGHVS and CDR2 FQNEAQ. CDR3 region: CASSPGEPGGGYTF. The DNA for the CDR3 is TGTGCCAGCAGCCCCGGGGAGCCTGGAGGTGGCTACACCTTC.

CDR3 in DNA: TGTGCCAGCAGTTTTGGACTAGCGGGAGCCGAGCAGTTCTTC. This gives the protein CASSFGLAGAEQFF. The V call is TRBV2, the J call TRBJ2-1, with 13 bases that match TRBD2. This CDR3 has 14 amino acids. Per the germline V gene, CDR1 is SNHLY and CDR2 is FYNNEI. The ends lost 5 bases at V and 10 bases at J; junction bases unmatched: 5.

This sequence joins TRBV3-1 (or the pseudogene TRBV3-2) and TRBJ1-1, with unresolved D. The CDR3 consists of 17 residues. CDR1 LGHDT and CDR2 YNNKEL come from the germline V gene (reference sequence). Trimming left V 0 bases short and J 0 bases short, with 14 bases between. The CDR3 loop reads CASSQDKSPSMNTEAFF. For the CDR3, the DNA is TGTGCCAGCAGCCAAGATAAGAGCCCCTCTATGAACACTGAAGCTTTCTTT.

The J gene is TRBJ1-4, the V gene TRBV24-1, with 8 bases aligning to TRBD1. Unmatched junction bases numbered 7, after V lost 4 bases and J lost 7 bases. Germline lookup yields CDR1 KGHDR and CDR2 SFDVKD. The CDR3 covers 15 residues. In nucleotides, the CDR3 is TGTGCCACCAGTGACCTGGGACAGGAACCTGAAAAACTGTTTTTT. Protein sequence: CATSDLGQEPEKLFF.

Notes on this clone: Within the sample, other DNA sequences also encode this same CDR3. The V gene is TRBV7-2, the J gene TRBJ2-1, with D perhaps matching TRBD1 (5 bases). This CDR3 has 16 residues. V shed 1 base and J shed 0 bases, with 10 bases lying between them. Germline lookup yields CDR1 SGHTA and CDR2 FQGNSA. In nucleotides, the CDR3 is TGTGCCAGCAGCTTAGGGGGCAGTAGCTCCTACAATGAGCAGTTCTTC. Translating gives CASSLGGSSSYNEQFF.

The CDR3 DNA sequence: TGTGCCAGCAGCTTAAACAGGGGAGGAGAATGGCAGTACTTC. Amino acid sequence: CASSLNRGGEWQYF. The chain couples TRBV5-5 to TRBJ2-7, with D possibly matching TRBD1 (7 bases). Germline V lookup: CDR1 SGHKS, CDR2 YYEKEE (reference sequence). This CDR3 contains 14 residues. V shed 2 bases and J shed 9 bases, with 18 bases lying between them.

The rearrangement uses TRBV6-5 and TRBJ2-1; TRBD1 matches at 8 bases. Per germline, CDR1 MNHEY and CDR2 SVGAGI. This CDR3 has 16 amino acids. With 4 bases clipped from V and 2 bases from J, the junction kept 7 bases outside the gene matches. This CDR3 is CASSLTRGPAYNEQFF. In DNA, the CDR3 is TGTGCCAGCAGTTTGACCAGGGGGCCTGCCTACAATGAGCAGTTCTTC.

This chain joins TRBV18 and TRBJ2-7, with D perhaps TRBD2 (6 bases). Between the trimmed V and J ends, which lost 3 bases and 3 bases, there was a span of 12 bases. This CDR3 region has 14 residues. In germline, CDR1 is KGHSH, CDR2 LQKENI. The CDR3 loop reads CASSPRREIYEQYF. DNA for the CDR3: TGTGCCAGCTCACCGAGGAGGGAAATCTACGAGCAGTACTTC.

V and J are TRBV7-2 and TRBJ2-5, with a weak D call TRBD2 (5 bases). V was cut by 5 bases and J by 5 bases, with 21 bases left in between. Germline lookup yields CDR1 SGHTA and CDR2 FQGNSA. This CDR3 is built from 16 residues. The CDR3 here is CASSPRRSPGVETQYF. The CDR3 DNA reads as TGTGCCAGCAGCCCCCGGAGGTCGCCCGGAGTGGAGACCCAGTACTTC.

This chain connects TRBV11-3 to TRBJ2-1; TRBD2 agrees at 13 bases. The CDR3 is 15 residues long. The junction had 5 bases not matched to a gene; V was cut back by 5 bases and J by 7 bases. The germline V gene encodes CDR1 SGHNT and CDR2 YENEEA. The CDR3 loop reads CASSRTSGGNNEQFF. CDR3 coding DNA: TGTGCCAGCAGCCGGACTAGCGGGGGTAATAATGAGCAGTTCTTC.

Comments on this clone: In the same sample, other DNA sequences code for this CDR3. V usage is TRBV5-1 and J usage is TRBJ2-7; D is possibly TRBD2 (5 bases). This CDR3 region has 13 residues. CDR1 and CDR2 (germline): SGHRS, YFSETQ. Trimming pared 1 base from V and 3 bases from J, leaving 8 bases between. This CDR3 is CASSLYGSYEQYF. CDR3 nucleotides: TGCGCCAGCAGCTTGTATGGGAGCTACGAGCAGTACTTC.

The DNA for the CDR3 is TGCGCCAGCAGCCAAGAATTCCCAGGCAATGAGCAGTTCTTC. It is translated as CASSQEFPGNEQFF. The chain uses TRBV4-1 and TRBJ2-1; no reliable D call. This CDR3 is 14 amino acids long. V was cut by 0 bases and J by 6 bases, with 9 bases left in between. Germline V gene sequence: CDR1 MGHRA, CDR2 YSYEKL.